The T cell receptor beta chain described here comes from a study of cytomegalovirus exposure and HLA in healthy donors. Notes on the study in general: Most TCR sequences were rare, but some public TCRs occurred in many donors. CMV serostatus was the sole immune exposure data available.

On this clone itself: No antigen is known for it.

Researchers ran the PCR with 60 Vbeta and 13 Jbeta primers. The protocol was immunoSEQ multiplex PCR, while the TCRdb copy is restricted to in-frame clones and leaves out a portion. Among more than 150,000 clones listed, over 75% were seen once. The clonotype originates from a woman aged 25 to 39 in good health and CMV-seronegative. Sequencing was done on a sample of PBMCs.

This CDR3 is CASSEYRVSGSADTQYF. In DNA form, the CDR3 reads TGTGCCAGCAGTGAATATCGGGTTAGCGGGTCGGCAGATACGCAGTATTTT. V is TRBV25-1 and J is TRBJ2-3, with TRBD2 matching 7 bases. Germline V gene sequence: CDR1 MGHDK, CDR2 SYGVNS. With 0 bases clipped from V and 4 bases from J, the junction kept 10 bases outside the gene matches. The CDR3 loop spans 17 amino acids.